These 28 T cell receptor beta chains originate from one sample sequenced in a study of shared clonotypes between healthy human individuals. Clones were sequenced by immunoSEQ multiplex PCR, and TCRdb holds only the in-frame ones, with some missing. The sample has around 2.1 million clones, 85% to 95% seen once; the top ten hold about 1.5%. Naive CD8 isolation took CD45RO-negative cells positively selected for CCR7 and excluded terminally differentiated effector memory CD45RA+ cells. The sequenced sample consisted of naive CD8+ T cells from PBMCs. Source of these receptors: a man aged 18 to 29 in good health. Some clones in this sample may be carry-over from other donors' samples.

The chain recombines TRBV4-1 with TRBJ1-2; D unclear. The CDR3 covers 15 residues. V shed 4 bases and J shed 1 base, with 13 bases lying between them. The germline CDR1 and CDR2 sequences are MGHRA and YSYEKL. The CDR3 DNA follows: TGCGCCAGCAGCCCCAGGAACGCGGATAACTATGGCTACACCTTC. Residues: CASSPRNADNYGYTF.

This CDR3 is CASMRPSSYNEQFF. CDR3 nucleotide sequence: TGTGCCAGCATGCGGCCCAGCTCCTACAATGAGCAGTTCTTC. The V and J genes are TRBV11-2 and TRBJ2-1; unclear D gene. The CDR3 consists of 14 residues. With 7 bases removed from V and 0 bases from J, the gap between germline ends came to 10 bases. CDR1 is SGHAT, CDR2 FQNNGV, per germline.

This clone was detected only a few times. V and J are TRBV7-9 and TRBJ2-1; unclear D gene. CDR1 and CDR2 from the germline V gene are SEHNR and FQNEAQ (reference sequence). The V and J ends lost 1 base and 7 bases respectively, with 11 bases between them. This CDR3 is 14 amino acids long. CDR3 amino acids: CASSLDWTQNEQFF. The CDR3, as DNA: TGTGCCAGCAGCTTAGATTGGACCCAGAATGAGCAGTTCTTC.

V gene TRBV14 combines with J gene TRBJ2-1; D is possibly TRBD2 (6 bases). V was shortened by 0 bases and J by 8 bases, with 14 bases between the two germline ends. The CDR3 runs to 15 residues. The germline gives CDR1 SGHDN, CDR2 FVKESK. In DNA form, the CDR3 reads TGTGCCAGCAGCCAAGACCCGCCACTAGCTTATGAGCAGTTCTTC. This gives the protein CASSQDPPLAYEQFF. Looking up the rest from reference TRBV14 and TRBJ2-1 gives the full variable domain: EAGVTQFPSHSVIEKGQTVTLRCDPISGHDNLYWYRRVMGKEIKFLLHFVKESKQDESGMPNNRFLAERTGGTYSTLKVQPAELEDSGVYFCASSQDPPLAYEQFFGPGTRLTVL.

The CDR3 DNA reads TGTGCCAGCAGCTTTGTACCCCCAAAGGGCACAGATACGCAGTATTTT. Its translation: CASSFVPPKGTDTQYF. This chain links TRBV5-6 with TRBJ2-3; D gene unclear. CDR1 is SGHDT, CDR2 YYEEEE, per germline. The CDR3 contains 16 residues. Trimming shortened V by 2 bases and J by 1 base, and 14 bases separated the two germline ends.

The genes are TRBV4-1 and TRBJ2-7; no clear D. Germline CDR1 and CDR2: MGHRA and YSYEKL. CDR3 length equals 14 residues. Between the trimmed V and J ends, which lost 6 bases and 0 bases, there was a span of 12 bases. The chain's CDR3 is CASRAAPSSYEQYF. DNA for the CDR3: TGCGCCAGCAGGGCGGCGCCAAGCTCCTACGAGCAGTACTTC.

The chain is built from TRBV7-9 and TRBJ1-2; no definite D call. Germline CDR1 reads SEHNR; CDR2 reads FQNEAQ (reference sequence). V lost 2 bases and J 2 bases, leaving 12 bases between the germline ends. The length of the CDR3 is 15 residues. CDR3 DNA: TGTGCCAGCAGCTTACTTGCGGCGGCCAACTATGGCTACACCTTC. Protein sequence: CASSLLAAANYGYTF.

The chain joins TRBV29-1 to TRBJ2-3; D possibly corresponds to TRBD2 (7 bases). The CDR3 loop spans 13 amino acids. Germline V gives CDR1 SQVTM, CDR2 ANQGSEA. V dropped 5 bases and J dropped 6 bases, with 15 bases sitting between them. CDR3 coding DNA: TGCAGCGTTACTCGGGGGGCACTCGATACGCAGTATTTT. Protein product: CSVTRGALDTQYF.

V is TRBV7-9 and J is TRBJ2-1; D unresolved. Germline CDR1 and CDR2: SEHNR and FQNEAQ (reference sequence). Deletions cut 5 bases from V and 2 bases from J, with 7 bases between. The CDR3 is made up of 13 amino acids. DNA for the CDR3: TGTGCCAGCAGCCAAACTACCTACAATGAGCAGTTCTTC. This sequence encodes CASSQTTYNEQFF.

The sample holds one count of this clone. The J gene is TRBJ2-7, the V gene TRBV19, with TRBD2 identical over 11 bases. From germline, CDR1 is LNHDA and CDR2 SQIVND (reference sequence). CDR3 length: 15 amino acids. Trimming removed 4 bases from V and 5 bases from J; junction bases left unmatched: 7. The CDR3 is CASSTTGTSGHEQYF. CDR3 nucleotides: TGTGCCAGTAGTACGACCGGGACTAGCGGCCACGAGCAGTACTTC.

This clone was found a few times. The chain is built from TRBV14 and TRBJ2-5; D perhaps matches TRBD2 (6 bases). The germline gives CDR1 SGHDN, CDR2 FVKESK. The CDR3 has 15 amino acids. The germline V and J ends were trimmed by 2 bases and 2 bases, with 12 bases remaining between them. The CDR3 spells CASSQRGTEQETQYF. The CDR3 DNA reads as TGTGCCAGCAGCCAACGGGGGACGGAACAAGAGACCCAGTACTTC. The whole variable domain, filled in from reference TRBV14 and TRBJ2-5, reads EAGVTQFPSHSVIEKGQTVTLRCDPISGHDNLYWYRRVMGKEIKFLLHFVKESKQDESGMPNNRFLAERTGGTYSTLKVQPAELEDSGVYFCASSQRGTEQETQYFGPGTRLLVL.

The chain carries TRBV4-1 and TRBJ1-2; 7 bases line up with TRBD1. This CDR3 spans 14 amino acids. The V segment lost 1 base and the J segment 6 bases; nucleotides outside the gene matches: 5. Germline V CDR1 and CDR2: MGHRA, YSYEKL. CDR3 in DNA: TGCGCCAGCAGCCAAGTCGCAGGGGGAGATGGCTACACCTTC. It translates to CASSQVAGGDGYTF.

The chain recombines TRBV10-3 with TRBJ2-6; D may be TRBD1 (6 bases). Germline V gene data show CDR1 as ENHRY and CDR2 as SYGVKD. The ends were cut back, 6 bases at V and 3 bases at J, with 18 bases in the middle. The CDR3 length is 17 residues. CDR3 loop: CAISVVAGVFGANVLTF. CDR3 in DNA: TGTGCCATCAGCGTCGTGGCAGGGGTATTTGGGGCCAACGTCCTGACTTTC.

This clone is a singleton in its sample. This chain's CDR3 is CASSVGAGPRSTAGRTGELFF. The CDR3 DNA sequence: TGTGCCAGCAGCGTAGGGGCCGGCCCACGGAGCACAGCGGGAAGAACCGGGGAGCTGTTTTTT. The chain joins TRBV9 to TRBJ2-2; 7 bases map to TRBD2. CDR1 is SGDLS and CDR2 is YYNGEE in the germline V gene. The trim removed 0 bases at V and 5 bases at J, leaving 22 bases unmatched. The CDR3 extends over 21 amino acids.

This chain uses TRBV27 with TRBJ2-7; perhaps D is TRBD1 or TRBD2 (5 bases each). Deletions cut 5 bases from V and 5 bases from J, with 19 bases between. The CDR3 length is 15 residues. Germline CDR1 MNHEY, CDR2 SMNVEV (reference sequence). This CDR3 is CASSPRDGQSHEQYF. For the CDR3, the DNA is TGTGCCAGCAGTCCTCGGGACGGTCAATCCCACGAGCAGTACTTC.

This chain joins TRBV11-3 and TRBJ2-1, with 9 bases identical to TRBD2. The V gene end was trimmed by 1 base and the J gene end by 8 bases; junction bases not matched to a gene: 9. Germline V lookup: CDR1 SGHNT, CDR2 YENEEA. The CDR3 has 16 amino acids. CDR3 bases: TGTGCCAGCAGCTTAGTTAGTCTAGCGGGACGGGATGAGCAGTTCTTC. This translates into CASSLVSLAGRDEQFF.

The CDR3 loop reads CASSVGNEQFF. The DNA of the CDR3 is TGTGCCAGCAGTGTTGGCAATGAGCAGTTCTTC. The rearrangement links TRBV6-4 to TRBJ2-1; no reliable D call. Germline CDR1 reads MRHNA; CDR2 reads SNTAGT. The V end was cut by 4 bases, the J end by 6 bases, with 4 bases between. The CDR3 runs to 11 residues.

V is TRBV5-1 and J is TRBJ1-1; D remains ambiguous. Germline CDR1 is SGHRS and CDR2 is YFSETQ. This CDR3 has 14 residues. Trimming removed 0 bases from V and 2 bases from J, with 8 bases in between. The CDR3 spells CASSLADTNTEAFF. The CDR3 region has the DNA TGCGCCAGCAGCTTGGCCGACACTAACACTGAAGCTTTCTTT.

The rearrangement links TRBV9 to TRBJ2-7; perhaps D is TRBD1 or TRBD2 (5 bases each). CDR1 is SGDLS, CDR2 YYNGEE, per germline. V was clipped by 4 bases and J by 1 base, with 15 bases between them. The CDR3 covers 15 residues. The CDR3 loop is CASSLRGSPSYEQYF. CDR3 nucleotide sequence: TGTGCCAGCAGCCTACGGGGCAGTCCTTCCTACGAGCAGTACTTC.

This clone occurred a few times. Other nucleotide sequences in the sample specify the same CDR3. This chain joins TRBV6-5 and TRBJ1-2; D not certain. The CDR3 has 13 amino acids. CDR1 is MNHEY, CDR2 SVGAGI, per germline. The V gene lost 3 bases and the J gene lost 8 bases, with 13 bases spanning the gap. The CDR3 reads CASSYGEGGGYTF. The CDR3 nucleotides read TGTGCCAGCAGTTATGGGGAAGGTGGGGGCTACACCTTC.

In regard to this clone: The same CDR3 can be traced to other DNA sequences in this sample. The chain employs TRBV7-2 and TRBJ2-2; TRBD2 aligns across 13 bases. The V segment lost 6 bases and the J segment 2 bases; nucleotides outside the gene matches: 0. CDR1 SGHTA and CDR2 FQGNSA come from the germline V gene. The CDR3 sequence is 15 residues long. The DNA of the CDR3 is TGTGCCAGCAGGGGACTAGCGGGAAACACCGGGGAGCTGTTTTTT. It translates to CASRGLAGNTGELFF.

This clone appeared a single time. Other DNA variants within this sample encode the same CDR3. The chain joins TRBV2 to TRBJ2-7, with 15 bases identical to TRBD2. The V gene end was trimmed by 3 bases and the J gene end by 2 bases; junction bases not matched to a gene: 2. Germline CDR1 is SNHLY and CDR2 is FYNNEI. This CDR3 region has 16 residues. Written as DNA, the CDR3 is TGTGCCAGCAGTGAGGGACTAGCGGGAGGCGCCTACGAGCAGTACTTC. Its translation is CASSEGLAGGAYEQYF.

J is TRBJ1-2 and V is TRBV19; D unresolved. The CDR3 is made up of 14 amino acids. The V end was cut by 4 bases, the J end by 7 bases, with 16 bases between. Germline-derived CDR1 and CDR2 are LNHDA and SQIVND (reference sequence). For the CDR3, the DNA is TGTGCCAGTAGTAACACGGGAACTCGTACTGGCTACACCTTC. As protein: CASSNTGTRTGYTF.

The chain is built from TRBV25-1 and TRBJ1-5; maybe TRBD1 (5 bases). Germline V gene data show CDR1 as MGHDK and CDR2 as SYGVNS. The length of the CDR3 is 15 residues. V lost 2 bases and J 6 bases, leaving 14 bases between the germline ends. CDR3 loop: CASSEGGGFGQPQHF. DNA of the CDR3: TGTGCCAGCAGTGAAGGGGGGGGGTTTGGTCAGCCCCAGCATTTT.

The chain links TRBV30 to TRBJ2-1; D remains unclear. The V end lost 3 bases, the J end lost 7 bases, and 7 bases lay between the germline ends. The CDR3 spans 11 residues. Germline V gene sequence: CDR1 GTSNPN, CDR2 SVGIG (reference sequence). The chain's CDR3 is CAWSLGNEQFF. For the CDR3, the DNA is TGTGCCTGGAGCTTGGGGAATGAGCAGTTCTTC.

This chain uses TRBV7-2 with TRBJ1-1, with D possibly matching TRBD1 (5 bases). Trimming removed 2 bases from V and 0 bases from J, with 10 bases in between. Germline assignment: CDR1 SGHTA and CDR2 FQGNSA. CDR3 length: 15 residues. The CDR3 protein is CASSLWSGLNTEAFF. Written as DNA, the CDR3 is TGTGCCAGCAGCTTATGGTCAGGGCTGAACACTGAAGCTTTCTTT.

This sequence joins TRBV7-8 and TRBJ2-7; TRBD1 matches 7 bases. V lost 5 bases to trimming and J lost 4 bases; unmatched junction nucleotides: 5. Germline V gives CDR1 SGHVS, CDR2 FQNEAQ. There are 13 residues in the CDR3. The CDR3 nucleotides read TGTGCCAGCAGCCACCGGGACAGTTACGAGCAGTACTTC. Amino acids: CASSHRDSYEQYF.

Concerning this clone itself: Additional DNA sequences in this sample encode the identical CDR3. The chain couples TRBV4-1 to TRBJ1-5; the D gene is possibly TRBD1 (6 bases). V was trimmed by 4 bases and J by 6 bases, leaving 10 bases between them. CDR1 is MGHRA, CDR2 YSYEKL, per germline. This CDR3 region has 13 residues. The CDR3 reads CASSPRGAQPQHF. As DNA, the CDR3 is TGCGCCAGCAGCCCCCGGGGGGCTCAGCCCCAGCATTTT.